The 19 T cell receptor beta chains below come from one sample, sequenced in a study of T cells in Graves' hyperthyroidism and ophthalmopathy. What was amplified from RNA transcripts were TCR beta CDR3 regions. Using the HTBI primer set, a first-round RT-PCR was run on the TCR CDR3. MiXCR, applied by TCRdb to the multiplex PCR reads, yields one record per CDR3 protein. In the table there are roughly 650,000 distinct CDR3 sequences, 16% of which are singletons. Sequencing was done on a sample of blood. All receptors derive from a woman in her thirties or forties with Graves' ophthalmopathy.

This clonotype came up many times. This rearrangement joins TRBV28 to TRBJ1-5, with TRBD1 as a possible D gene (5 bases). From germline, CDR1 is MDHEN and CDR2 SYDVKM. This CDR3 spans 12 amino acids. Trimming pared 7 bases from V and 9 bases from J, leaving 13 bases between. This CDR3 reads CASTMGTRPQHF. Here the CDR3 DNA reads TGTGCCAGCACAATGGGGACCAGGCCCCAGCATTTT.

The chain joins TRBV29-1 to TRBJ2-1, with 8 bases fitting TRBD1. Germline V gives CDR1 SQVTM, CDR2 ANQGSEA. The CDR3 is 13 amino acids. The J segment lost 7 bases and the V segment lost 3 bases, leaving 5 bases of the junction unmatched. The CDR3 DNA reads TGCAGCGTTGACAGGGGGCGGACAAATGAGCAGTTCTTC. This encodes CSVDRGRTNEQFF.

The rearrangement uses TRBV7-2 and TRBJ1-2, with D unresolved. CDR1 is SGHTA, CDR2 FQGNSA, per germline. The CDR3 length is 14 residues. Trimming stripped 5 bases from V and 4 bases from J, with 14 bases between. The CDR3 DNA follows: TGTGCCAGCAGCCCGAGCTCGGGCCGCTATGGCTACACCTTC. Amino acid sequence: CASSPSSGRYGYTF.

This clonotype has ten or more counts. This chain connects TRBV2 to TRBJ2-2; D remains ambiguous. V was clipped by 7 bases and J by 6 bases, with 12 bases between them. CDR1 is SNHLY and CDR2 is FYNNEI in the germline V gene. This CDR3 has 13 residues. Here the CDR3 reads CASNHRVAGELFF. The CDR3, as DNA: TGTGCCAGCAATCATAGGGTTGCCGGGGAGCTGTTTTTT.

This clonotype came up a few times. The chain has TRBV19 and TRBJ1-1, with a weak D call TRBD1 (5 bases). The CDR3 length is 16 residues. Germline CDR1 is LNHDA and CDR2 is SQIVND (reference sequence). V lost 3 bases, J lost 6 bases, and 20 bases lay in between. The CDR3 DNA is TGTGCCAGTAGTATCAGGGTCAACCTGAAGGATCCTGAAGCTTTCTTT. This codes for CASSIRVNLKDPEAFF. The full variable domain, its missing parts supplied by reference TRBV19 and TRBJ1-1, is DGGITQSPKYLFRKEGQNVTLSCEQNLNHDAMYWYRQDPGQGLRLIYYSQIVNDFQKGDIAEGYSVSREKKESFPLTVTSAQKNPTAFYLCASSIRVNLKDPEAFFGQGTRLTVV.

This clonotype was recorded many times. V gene TRBV12-3 or TRBV12-4 combines with J gene TRBJ1-6; no reliable D call. This CDR3 has 15 residues. V shed 4 bases and J shed 0 bases, with 7 bases lying between them. CDR3 sequence (DNA): TGTGCCAGCAGTTCTGGGGACTCCTATAATTCACCCCTCCACTTT. Amino acids: CASSSGDSYNSPLHF.

This clonotype appeared many times. The CDR3 DNA reads TGTGCCAGCAGTTCGGGGACGATCACAGATACGCAGTATTTT. This sequence encodes CASSSGTITDTQYF. The chain employs TRBV27 and TRBJ2-3, with D possibly being TRBD1 or TRBD2 (5 bases each). This CDR3 is built from 14 residues. CDR1 MNHEY and CDR2 SMNVEV come from the germline V gene (reference sequence). V shed 4 bases and J shed 2 bases, with 10 bases lying between them.

This clonotype was seen only a few times. The V call is TRBV2, the J call TRBJ2-1; 8 nucleotides match TRBD2. This CDR3 spans 14 amino acids. Trimming removed 1 base from V and 8 bases from J; junction bases left unmatched: 4. Germline V CDR1 and CDR2: SNHLY, FYNNEI. Written as DNA, the CDR3 is TGTGCCAGCAGTGAAGACGGACTAGCCCATGAGCAGTTCTTC. Amino acid sequence: CASSEDGLAHEQFF.

The V gene is TRBV20-1, the J gene TRBJ2-7, with 11 bases aligning to TRBD1. J gave up 0 bases and V 3 bases, and 4 bases lay outside the gene matches. The CDR3 has 15 amino acids. Germline CDR1 DFQATT, CDR2 SNEGSKA (reference sequence). In DNA, the CDR3 is TGCAGTGCTAGTGGAGGACAGGGGGCCTCCTACGAGCAGTACTTC. Translating it yields CSASGGQGASYEQYF.

This clonotype was found a few times. The chain carries TRBV15 and TRBJ2-2; either TRBD1 or TRBD2 may fit D (6 bases each). This CDR3 comprises 15 residues. Germline values: CDR1 LNHNV, CDR2 YYDKDF (reference sequence). Trimming shortened V by 1 base and J by 3 bases, and 9 bases separated the two germline ends. Here the CDR3 DNA reads TGTGCCACCAGCAGAGGGGGGGCTGACACCGGGGAGCTGTTTTTT. Protein: CATSRGGADTGELFF.

This clonotype has ten or more counts. The CDR3 DNA sequence: TGTGCCAGCAGTTACTCGGGGCGGGGAATACAGTATTTT. This gives the protein CASSYSGRGIQYF. The rearrangement links TRBV6-6 to TRBJ2-3; maybe TRBD2 (6 bases). Looked up from germline, CDR1 is MNHNY and CDR2 is SVGAGI (reference sequence). The CDR3 runs 13 residues. V was trimmed by 0 bases and J by 12 bases, leaving 13 bases between them.

This clonotype was counted many times. This sequence joins TRBV2 and TRBJ2-7; D perhaps matches TRBD1 (5 bases). The CDR3 runs 15 residues. V lost 5 bases and J lost 0, with 14 bases in between. Germline values: CDR1 SNHLY, CDR2 FYNNEI. In nucleotides, the CDR3 is TGTGCCAGCAGTCTTCGCAGGGCTAGCTCCTACGAGCAGTACTTC. Its protein product is CASSLRRASSYEQYF.

The table lists this clonotype with a few counts. The gene calls are TRBV20-1 and TRBJ2-1; 9 positions match TRBD1. The CDR3 totals 14 residues. Germline values: CDR1 DFQATT, CDR2 SNEGSKA (reference sequence). V dropped 5 bases and J dropped 0; count of bases not matched to a gene: 2. DNA for the CDR3: TGCAGTGCTGGGACAGGGAGCTCCTACAATGAGCAGTTCTTC. This translates into CSAGTGSSYNEQFF.

The chain has TRBV7-9 and TRBJ2-7; D gene unclear. The CDR3 contains 13 residues. Germline V gives CDR1 SEHNR, CDR2 FQNEAQ (reference sequence). The germline V and J ends were trimmed by 3 bases and 2 bases, with 8 bases remaining between them. The CDR3 region is CASSFPGTYEQYF. The CDR3 DNA follows: TGTGCCAGCAGCTTTCCAGGAACCTACGAGCAGTACTTC.

This clonotype was detected ten times or more. The rearrangement uses TRBV20-1 and TRBJ2-3, with 7 bases that match TRBD2. J lost 6 bases, V lost 0 bases, and 12 bases had no gene match. The CDR3 runs to 16 residues. CDR1 DFQATT and CDR2 SNEGSKA come from the germline V gene (reference sequence). CDR3 loop: CSARDTSAGKWDTQYF. In DNA, the CDR3 is TGCAGTGCTAGAGATACCTCAGCGGGGAAATGGGATACGCAGTATTTT.

There are many counts of this clonotype. This rearrangement joins TRBV28 to TRBJ2-3; 10 bases are a match to TRBD1. After removal of 3 bases from V and 1 base from J, the junction contained 7 bases not matched to a gene. The germline V gene encodes CDR1 MDHEN and CDR2 SYDVKM. The CDR3 spans 17 residues. Here the CDR3 DNA reads TGTGCCAGCAGTTTTCCGACAGGGGGCGGCCGCACAGATACGCAGTATTTT. It is translated as CASSFPTGGGRTDTQYF.

This clonotype was counted ten times or more. J is TRBJ2-1 and V is TRBV2; unclear D gene. CDR1 and CDR2 (germline): SNHLY, FYNNEI. CDR3 length equals 14 residues. Trimming cost V 8 bases and J 6 bases, with 17 bases left between them. The CDR3 bases are TGTGCCAGCGCGCTCACCCATGGGATCAATGAGCAGTTCTTC. Translation gives CASALTHGINEQFF.

The chain has TRBV11-2 and TRBJ1-1; 10 bases align to TRBD1. CDR1 is SGHAT, CDR2 FQNNGV, per germline. The CDR3 runs 15 residues. V was clipped by 5 bases and J by 3 bases; unmatched bases: 6. CDR3 region: CASSPGQGGYTEAFF. The CDR3 coding sequence is TGTGCCAGCAGCCCTGGACAGGGGGGTTACACTGAAGCTTTCTTT.

This clonotype came up many times. This CDR3 is CASSGTGHYEQYF. The CDR3 nucleotides are TGTGCCAGCAGCGGGACAGGCCATTACGAGCAGTACTTC. This chain links TRBV14 with TRBJ2-7; 8 bases are a match to TRBD1. The CDR3 extends over 13 amino acids. The V gene's germline CDR1 is SGHDN and CDR2 FVKESK. The V gene end was trimmed by 5 bases and the J gene end by 4 bases; junction bases not matched to a gene: 4.